The following is a TCR beta chain sequence with its context. Per the original data handling: Amplification of reference gene primers provided the estimated nucleated cell counts. The method was immunoSEQ multiplex PCR; TCRdb's version includes in-frame clones alone and lacks a portion of them. V and J calls plus clone size are reproduced from that table; the DNA served to infer D and trimming. This sample yields 28,000 or so clones, of which roughly 86% are seen a single time; 7.9% belongs to the top ten. Patients from Seattle were sampled longitudinally, starting during active infection. This sample was included in a study of blood T cell repertoires in COVID-19. Study as a whole: PBMCs, B-cell-depleted T cells, or T cells provided the cDNA or gDNA that made up the material.

The germline V gene encodes CDR1 SGHNT and CDR2 YENEEA. CDR3 size: 13 residues. V shed 8 bases and J shed 3 bases, with 10 bases lying between them. Sequencing was done on a sample of peripheral blood. The V and J genes are TRBV11-3 and TRBJ2-2, with a weak D call TRBD2 (6 bases). The TCR was taken from a man between 60 and 70 years old with COVID-19, enrolled during active disease. CDR3 region: CASPGGDTGELFF. DNA for the CDR3: TGTGCCAGCCCGGGCGGGGACACCGGGGAGCTGTTTTTT.